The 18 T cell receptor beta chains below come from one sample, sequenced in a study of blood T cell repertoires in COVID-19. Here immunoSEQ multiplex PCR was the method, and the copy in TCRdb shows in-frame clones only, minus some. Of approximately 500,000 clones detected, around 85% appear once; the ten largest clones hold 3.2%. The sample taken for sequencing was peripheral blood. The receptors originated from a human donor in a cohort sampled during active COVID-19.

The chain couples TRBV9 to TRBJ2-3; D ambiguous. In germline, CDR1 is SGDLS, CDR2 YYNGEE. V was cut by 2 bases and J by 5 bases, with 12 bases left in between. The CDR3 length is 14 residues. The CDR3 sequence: CASSVTGVGDTQYF. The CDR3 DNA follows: TGTGCCAGCAGCGTGACGGGTGTCGGAGATACGCAGTATTTT.

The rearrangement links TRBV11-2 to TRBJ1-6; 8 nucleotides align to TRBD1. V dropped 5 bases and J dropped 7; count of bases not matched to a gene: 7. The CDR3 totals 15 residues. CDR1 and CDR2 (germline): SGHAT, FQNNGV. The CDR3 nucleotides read TGTGCCAGCAGCATAACGACAGGGGAGAATTCACCCCTCCACTTT. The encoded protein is CASSITTGENSPLHF. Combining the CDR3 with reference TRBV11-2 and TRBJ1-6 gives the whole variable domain EAGVAQSPRYKIIEKRQSVAFWCNPISGHATLYWYQQILGQGPKLLIQFQNNGVVDDSQLPKDRFSAERLKGVDSTLKIQPAKLEDSAVYLCASSITTGENSPLHFGNGTRLTVT.

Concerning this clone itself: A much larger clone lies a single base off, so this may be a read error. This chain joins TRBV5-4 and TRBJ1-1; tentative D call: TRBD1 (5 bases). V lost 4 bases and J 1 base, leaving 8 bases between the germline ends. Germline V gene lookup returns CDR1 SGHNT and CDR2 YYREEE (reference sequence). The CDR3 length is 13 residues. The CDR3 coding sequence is TGTGCCAGCAGCATCGACAGGAACACTGAAGCTTTCTTT. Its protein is CASSIDRNTEAFF.

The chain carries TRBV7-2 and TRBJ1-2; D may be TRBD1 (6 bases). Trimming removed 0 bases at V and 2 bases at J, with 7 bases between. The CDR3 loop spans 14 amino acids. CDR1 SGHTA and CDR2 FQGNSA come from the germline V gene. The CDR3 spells CASSLARGNYGYTF. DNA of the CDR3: TGTGCCAGCAGCTTAGCCAGGGGCAACTATGGCTACACCTTC.

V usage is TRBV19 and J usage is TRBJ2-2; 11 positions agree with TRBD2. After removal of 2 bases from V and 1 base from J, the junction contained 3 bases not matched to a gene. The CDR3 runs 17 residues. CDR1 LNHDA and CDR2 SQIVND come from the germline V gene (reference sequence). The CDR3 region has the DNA TGTGCCAGTAGTATAACTAGCGGGAGTGGGAACACCGGGGAGCTGTTTTTT. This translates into CASSITSGSGNTGELFF.

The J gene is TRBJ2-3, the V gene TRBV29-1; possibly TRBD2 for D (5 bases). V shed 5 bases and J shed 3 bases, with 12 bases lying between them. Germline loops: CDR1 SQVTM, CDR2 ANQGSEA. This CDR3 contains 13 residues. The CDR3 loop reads CSVLLAATDTQYF. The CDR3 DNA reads TGCAGCGTTTTGCTAGCCGCAACAGATACGCAGTATTTT.

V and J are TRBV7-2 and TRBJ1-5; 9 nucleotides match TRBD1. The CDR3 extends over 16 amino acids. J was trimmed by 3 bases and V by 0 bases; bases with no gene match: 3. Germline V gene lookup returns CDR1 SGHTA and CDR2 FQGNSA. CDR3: CASSLATGGANQPQHF. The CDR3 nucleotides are TGTGCCAGCAGCTTAGCGACAGGGGGGGCCAATCAGCCCCAGCATTTT.

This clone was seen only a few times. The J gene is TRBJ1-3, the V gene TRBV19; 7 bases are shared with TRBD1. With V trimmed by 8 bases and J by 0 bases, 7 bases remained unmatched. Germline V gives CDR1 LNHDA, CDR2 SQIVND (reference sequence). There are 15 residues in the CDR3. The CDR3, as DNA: TGTGCCAGTCGCCCGACAGGGTACTCTGGAAACACCATATATTTT. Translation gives CASRPTGYSGNTIYF.

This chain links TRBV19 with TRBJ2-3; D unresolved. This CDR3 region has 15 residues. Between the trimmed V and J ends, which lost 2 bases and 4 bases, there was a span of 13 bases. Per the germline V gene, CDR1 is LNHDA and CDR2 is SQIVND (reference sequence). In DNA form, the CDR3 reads TGTGCCAGTAGTATAAGGTCCCGGCAGGCAGATACGCAGTATTTT. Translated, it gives CASSIRSRQADTQYF.

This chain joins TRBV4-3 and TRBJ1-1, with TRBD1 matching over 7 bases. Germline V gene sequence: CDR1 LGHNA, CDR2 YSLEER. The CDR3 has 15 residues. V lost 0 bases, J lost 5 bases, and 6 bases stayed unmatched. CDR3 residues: CASSQEAGGRTEAFF. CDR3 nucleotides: TGCGCCAGCAGCCAAGAAGCAGGGGGTAGGACTGAAGCTTTCTTT.

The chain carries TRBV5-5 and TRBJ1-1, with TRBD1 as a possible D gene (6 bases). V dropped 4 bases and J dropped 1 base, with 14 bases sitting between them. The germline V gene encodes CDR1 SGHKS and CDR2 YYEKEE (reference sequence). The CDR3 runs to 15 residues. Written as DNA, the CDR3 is TGTGCCAGCAGCCCGGGAGGGGGTGGGAACACTGAAGCTTTCTTT. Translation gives CASSPGGGGNTEAFF.

The CDR3 is CASSYSAREQFF. The DNA of the CDR3 is TGTGCCAGCAGTTACTCAGCCCGAGAGCAGTTCTTC. The chain recombines TRBV6-5 with TRBJ2-1, with D hard to call. V was shortened by 0 bases and J by 10 bases, with 7 bases between the two germline ends. This CDR3 region has 12 residues. Germline CDR1 and CDR2: MNHEY and SVGAGI.

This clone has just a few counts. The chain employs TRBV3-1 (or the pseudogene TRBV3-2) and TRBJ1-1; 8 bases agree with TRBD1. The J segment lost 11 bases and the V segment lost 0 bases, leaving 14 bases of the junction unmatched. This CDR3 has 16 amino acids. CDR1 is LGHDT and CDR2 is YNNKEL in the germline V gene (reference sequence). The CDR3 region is CASSQDAGTGHGRAFF. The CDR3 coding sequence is TGTGCCAGCAGCCAAGATGCGGGGACAGGACACGGAAGGGCTTTCTTT.

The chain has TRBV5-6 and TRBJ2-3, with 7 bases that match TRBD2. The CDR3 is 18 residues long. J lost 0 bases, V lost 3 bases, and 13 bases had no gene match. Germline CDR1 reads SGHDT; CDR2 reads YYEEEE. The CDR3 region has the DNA TGTGCCAGCAGCTATAAAGGGTTGGCTAGCGGTAGCACAGATACGCAGTATTTT. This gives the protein CASSYKGLASGSTDTQYF.

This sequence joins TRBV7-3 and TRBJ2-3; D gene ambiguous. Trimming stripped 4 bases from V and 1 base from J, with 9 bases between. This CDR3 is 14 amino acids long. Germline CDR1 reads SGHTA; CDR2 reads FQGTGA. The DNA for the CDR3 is TGTGCCAGCAGCTCCCTACGGGGCACAGATACGCAGTATTTT. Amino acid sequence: CASSSLRGTDTQYF.

CDR3 nucleotides: TGTGCCAGCAGCCCCCCGGGACTAGCGGGAGTCGGGGAGCTGTTTTTT. This gives the protein CASSPPGLAGVGELFF. The V call is TRBV7-2, the J call TRBJ2-2; TRBD2 matches at 14 bases. Germline values: CDR1 SGHTA, CDR2 FQGNSA. Germline trimming cut 5 bases from V and 7 bases from J; bases unmatched to any gene: 6. This CDR3 is 16 amino acids long.

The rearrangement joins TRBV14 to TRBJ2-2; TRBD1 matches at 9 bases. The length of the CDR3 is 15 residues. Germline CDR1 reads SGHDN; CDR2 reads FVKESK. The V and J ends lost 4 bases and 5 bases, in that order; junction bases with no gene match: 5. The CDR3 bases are TGTGCCAGCAGCCTTTCGGGACAGGGAACCGGGGAGCTGTTTTTT. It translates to CASSLSGQGTGELFF.

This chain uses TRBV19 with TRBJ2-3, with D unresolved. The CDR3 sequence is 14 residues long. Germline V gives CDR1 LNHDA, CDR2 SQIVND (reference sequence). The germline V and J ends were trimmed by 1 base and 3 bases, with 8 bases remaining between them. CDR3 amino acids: CASSIGRGTDTQYF. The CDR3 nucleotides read TGTGCCAGTAGTATAGGCCGCGGAACAGATACGCAGTATTTT.